This T cell receptor (beta chain) is drawn from a study of blood T cell repertoires in COVID-19. Study details: Sites in the United States, Italy and Spain provided acute and convalescent COVID-19 samples. PBMCs, B-cell-depleted T cells, or T cells provided the cDNA or gDNA that made up the material.

The study recruited people aged roughly 18 to 100 years across about two dozen US areas. This CDR3 is 13 amino acids long. Germline CDR1 reads SGHDN; CDR2 reads FVKESK. Trimming took 7 bases from V and 3 from J; bases not matched to a gene: 5. Source study methods: Amplified reference gene primers provided the basis for estimating nucleated cell counts. Method: immunoSEQ multiplex PCR; TCRdb's copy keeps in-frame clones and lacks some. V, J and clone size are those of that table, while D and trimming were read from the DNA. The sample lists about 200,000 clones; approximately 80% were seen once. Sample: PBMCs or T cells enriched from blood (not recorded which). The chain employs TRBV14 and TRBJ1-2, with 7 bases lining up with TRBD1. The TCR sequence derives from a woman in her sixties or seventies with acute COVID-19. CDR3 protein: CASTHGQDYGYTF. CDR3 coding DNA: TGTGCCAGCACCCACGGACAGGACTATGGCTACACCTTC.